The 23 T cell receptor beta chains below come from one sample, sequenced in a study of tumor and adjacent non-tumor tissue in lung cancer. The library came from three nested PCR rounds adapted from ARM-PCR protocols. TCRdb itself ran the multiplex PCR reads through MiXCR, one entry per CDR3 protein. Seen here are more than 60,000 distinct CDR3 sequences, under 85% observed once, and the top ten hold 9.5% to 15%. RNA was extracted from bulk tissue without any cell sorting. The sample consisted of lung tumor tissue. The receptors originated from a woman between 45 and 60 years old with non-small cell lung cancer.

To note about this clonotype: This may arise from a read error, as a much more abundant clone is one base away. The CDR3 DNA is TGCAGCGTTGTCAACAGGGTCGCGAACACTGAAGCTTTCTTT. As protein: CSVVNRVANTEAFF. The chain recombines TRBV29-1 with TRBJ1-1, with TRBD1 as a possible D gene (6 bases). Trimming cost V 4 bases and J 1 base, with 13 bases left between them. This CDR3 is built from 14 residues. Germline-derived CDR1 and CDR2 are SQVTM and ANQGSEA.

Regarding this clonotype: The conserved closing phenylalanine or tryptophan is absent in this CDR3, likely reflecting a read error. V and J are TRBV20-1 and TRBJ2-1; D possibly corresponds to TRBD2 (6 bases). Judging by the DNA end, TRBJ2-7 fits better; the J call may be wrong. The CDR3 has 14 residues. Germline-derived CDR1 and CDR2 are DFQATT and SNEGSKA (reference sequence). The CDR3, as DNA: TGCAGTGCTAGATGGAGGGAAACGTACAATGAGCAGTACTTA. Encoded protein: CSARWRETYNEQYL.

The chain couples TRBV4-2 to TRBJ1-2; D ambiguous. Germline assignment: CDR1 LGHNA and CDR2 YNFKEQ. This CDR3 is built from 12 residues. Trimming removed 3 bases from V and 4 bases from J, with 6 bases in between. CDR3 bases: TGTGCCAGCAGCCATCGGAGCTATGGCTACACCTTC. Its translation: CASSHRSYGYTF.

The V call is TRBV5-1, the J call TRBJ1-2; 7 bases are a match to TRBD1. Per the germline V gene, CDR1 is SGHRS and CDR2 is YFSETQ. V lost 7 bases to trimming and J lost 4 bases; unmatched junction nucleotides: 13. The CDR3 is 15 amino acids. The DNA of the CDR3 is TGCGCCAGCGGGTCCTATGAGGGGGCGGCCTATGGCTACACCTTC. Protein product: CASGSYEGAAYGYTF.

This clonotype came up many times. The CDR3 protein is CASSLSLAERGNEQFF. Here the CDR3 DNA reads TGTGCCAGCAGCTTATCCCTGGCGGAGAGGGGCAATGAGCAGTTCTTC. The chain uses TRBV7-2 and TRBJ2-1; D might be TRBD1 or TRBD2, each matching 5 bases. Germline CDR1 SGHTA, CDR2 FQGNSA. V lost 2 bases and J lost 6, with 17 bases in between. The CDR3 contains 16 residues.

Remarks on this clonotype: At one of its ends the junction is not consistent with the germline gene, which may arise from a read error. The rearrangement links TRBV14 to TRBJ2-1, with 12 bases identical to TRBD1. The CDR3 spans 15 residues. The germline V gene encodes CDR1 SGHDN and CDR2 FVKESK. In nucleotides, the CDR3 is TGTGTCAGCAGCCCCGGGACAGGGGGCTACAATGAGCAGTCCTTC. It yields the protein CVSSPGTGGYNEQSF.

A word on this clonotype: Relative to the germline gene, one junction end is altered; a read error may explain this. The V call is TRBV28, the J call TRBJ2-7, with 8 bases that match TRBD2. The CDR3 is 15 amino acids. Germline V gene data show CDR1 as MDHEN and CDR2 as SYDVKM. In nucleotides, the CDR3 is TGTGCCAACAGTTTAAATAGCGGGGTTGCCTACGAGCAGTATTTC. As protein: CANSLNSGVAYEQYF.

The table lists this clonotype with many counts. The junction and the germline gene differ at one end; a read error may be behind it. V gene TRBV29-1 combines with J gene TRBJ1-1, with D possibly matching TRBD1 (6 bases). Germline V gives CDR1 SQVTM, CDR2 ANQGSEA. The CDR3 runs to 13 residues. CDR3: CSALDRLGTEASF. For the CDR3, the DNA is TGCAGCGCTCTGGACAGATTGGGGACTGAAGCTTCCTTT.

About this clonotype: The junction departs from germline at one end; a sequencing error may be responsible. The CDR3 nucleotides are TGTACCAGCAGCTTGGGACAGTTTTTCAGCTACAATAAGCAGTTCTTC. The encoded protein is CTSSLGQFFSYNKQFF. The rearrangement links TRBV11-2 to TRBJ2-1, with 7 positions matching TRBD1. CDR1 SGHAT and CDR2 FQNNGV come from the germline V gene. CDR3 size: 16 residues.

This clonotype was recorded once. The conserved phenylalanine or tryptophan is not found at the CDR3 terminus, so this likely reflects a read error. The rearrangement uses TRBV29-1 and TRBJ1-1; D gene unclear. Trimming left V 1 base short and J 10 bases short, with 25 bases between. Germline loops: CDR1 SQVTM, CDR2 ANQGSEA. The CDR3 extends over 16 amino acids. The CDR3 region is CSVEGTPTALDAGAFC. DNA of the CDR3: TGCAGCGTTGAAGGGACCCCGACCGCTTTAGACGCAGGAGCTTTCTGT.

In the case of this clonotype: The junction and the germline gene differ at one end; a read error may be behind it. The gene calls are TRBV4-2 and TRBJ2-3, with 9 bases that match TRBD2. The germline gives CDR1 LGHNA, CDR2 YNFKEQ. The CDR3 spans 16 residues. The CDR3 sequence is CARSQWTSVDTYTQYF. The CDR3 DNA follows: TGTGCTAGGAGCCAATGGACTAGCGTCGACACATATACGCAGTATTTT.

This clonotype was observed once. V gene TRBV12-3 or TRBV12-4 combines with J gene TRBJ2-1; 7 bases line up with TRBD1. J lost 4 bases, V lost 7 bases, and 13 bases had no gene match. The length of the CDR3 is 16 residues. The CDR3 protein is CASIRDRTGSYNEQFF. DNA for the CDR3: TGTGCCAGCATACGAGATCGGACAGGCTCATACAATGAGCAGTTCTTC.

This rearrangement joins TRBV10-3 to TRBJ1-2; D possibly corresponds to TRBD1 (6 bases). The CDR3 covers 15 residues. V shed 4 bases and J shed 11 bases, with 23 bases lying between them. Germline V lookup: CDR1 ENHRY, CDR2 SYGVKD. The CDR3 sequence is CAISAPGQGHSGYTF. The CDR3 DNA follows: TGTGCCATCAGTGCCCCGGGGCAGGGGCACTCTGGTTACACCTTC.

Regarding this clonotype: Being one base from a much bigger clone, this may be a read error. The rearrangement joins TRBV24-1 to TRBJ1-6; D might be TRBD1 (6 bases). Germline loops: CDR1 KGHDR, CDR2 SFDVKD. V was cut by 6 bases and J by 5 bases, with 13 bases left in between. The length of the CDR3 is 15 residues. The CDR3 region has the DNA TGTGCCACCAGTAATTCCGGGACAAATAATTCACCCCTCCACTTT. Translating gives CATSNSGTNNSPLHF.

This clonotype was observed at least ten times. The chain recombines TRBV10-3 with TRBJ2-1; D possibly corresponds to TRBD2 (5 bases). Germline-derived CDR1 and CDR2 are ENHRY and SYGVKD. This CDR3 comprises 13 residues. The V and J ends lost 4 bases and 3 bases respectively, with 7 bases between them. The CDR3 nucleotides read TGTGCCATCAGTGTCGGACTCTACAATGAGCAGTTCTTC. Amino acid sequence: CAISVGLYNEQFF.

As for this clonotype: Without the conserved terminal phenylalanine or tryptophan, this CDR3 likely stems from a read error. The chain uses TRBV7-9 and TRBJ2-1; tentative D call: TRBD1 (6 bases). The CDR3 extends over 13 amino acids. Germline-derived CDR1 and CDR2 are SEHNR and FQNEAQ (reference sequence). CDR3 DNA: TGTGCCAGCAACTTATTTGGGGGCCAAGAGCAGTTCTTA. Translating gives CASNLFGGQEQFL.

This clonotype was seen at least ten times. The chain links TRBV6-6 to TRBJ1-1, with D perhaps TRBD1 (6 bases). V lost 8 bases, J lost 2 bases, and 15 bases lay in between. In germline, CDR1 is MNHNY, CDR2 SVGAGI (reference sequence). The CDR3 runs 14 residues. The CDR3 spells CASGPGTTNTEAFF. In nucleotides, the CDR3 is TGTGCCAGCGGCCCCGGGACAACTAACACTGAAGCTTTCTTT.

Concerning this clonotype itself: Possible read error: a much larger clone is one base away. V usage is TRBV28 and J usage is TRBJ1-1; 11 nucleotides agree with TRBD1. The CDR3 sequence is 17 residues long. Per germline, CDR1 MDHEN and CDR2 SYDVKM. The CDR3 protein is CASSFERDRGLNTEASF. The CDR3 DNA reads TGTGCCAGCAGTTTTGAGAGGGACAGGGGGTTGAACACTGAAGCTTCCTTT. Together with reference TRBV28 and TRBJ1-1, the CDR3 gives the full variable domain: DVKVTQSSRYLVKRTGEKVFLECVQDMDHENMFWYRQDPGLGLRLIYFSYDVKMKEKGDIPEGYSVSREKKERFSLILESASTNQTSMYLCASSFERDRGLNTEASFGQGTRLTVV.

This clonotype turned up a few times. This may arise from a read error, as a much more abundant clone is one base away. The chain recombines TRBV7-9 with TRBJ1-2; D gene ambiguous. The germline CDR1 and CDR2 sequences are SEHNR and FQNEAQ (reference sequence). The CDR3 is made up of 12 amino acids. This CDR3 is CTSSFQRGGYTF. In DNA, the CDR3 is TGTACCAGCAGCTTCCAGCGGGGTGGCTACACCTTC. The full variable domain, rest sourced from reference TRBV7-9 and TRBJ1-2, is DTGVSQNPRHKITKRGQNVTFRCDPISEHNRLYWYRQTLGQGPEFLTYFQNEAQLEKSRLLSDRFSAERPKGSFSTLEIQRTEQGDSAMYLCTSSFQRGGYTFGSGTRLTVV.

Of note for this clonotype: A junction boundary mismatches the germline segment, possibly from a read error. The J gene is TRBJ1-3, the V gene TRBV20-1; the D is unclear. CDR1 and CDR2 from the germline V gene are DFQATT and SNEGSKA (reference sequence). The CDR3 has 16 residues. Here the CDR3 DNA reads TGCAGTGCTGGAGACCAGCCGCTCAGTCATGGAAACACCATTTATTTT. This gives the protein CSAGDQPLSHGNTIYF.

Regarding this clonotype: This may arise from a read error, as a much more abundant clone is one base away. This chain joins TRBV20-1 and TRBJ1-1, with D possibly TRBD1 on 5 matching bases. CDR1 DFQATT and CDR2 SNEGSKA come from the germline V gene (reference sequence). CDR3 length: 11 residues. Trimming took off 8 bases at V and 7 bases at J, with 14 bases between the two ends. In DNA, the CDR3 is TGCAGTACTGGGGGTTCTCTTGAAGCTTTCTTT. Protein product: CSTGGSLEAFF.

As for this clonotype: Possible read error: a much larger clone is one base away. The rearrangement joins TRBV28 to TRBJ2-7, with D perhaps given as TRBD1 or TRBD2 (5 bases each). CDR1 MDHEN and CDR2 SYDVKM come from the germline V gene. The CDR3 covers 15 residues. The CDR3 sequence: CASSVRDQSSCEQYF. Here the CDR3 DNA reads TGTGCCAGCAGTGTCCGGGACCAGAGCTCCTGCGAGCAGTACTTC.

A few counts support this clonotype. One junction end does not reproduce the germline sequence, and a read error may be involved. The CDR3 region is CASSNQAGDDQFF. The CDR3 DNA reads TGTGCCAGCAGCAACCAAGCAGGCGATGACCAGTTCTTC. The chain recombines TRBV7-3 with TRBJ2-1; no definite D call. This CDR3 spans 13 amino acids. Germline V gene sequence: CDR1 SGHTA, CDR2 FQGTGA.